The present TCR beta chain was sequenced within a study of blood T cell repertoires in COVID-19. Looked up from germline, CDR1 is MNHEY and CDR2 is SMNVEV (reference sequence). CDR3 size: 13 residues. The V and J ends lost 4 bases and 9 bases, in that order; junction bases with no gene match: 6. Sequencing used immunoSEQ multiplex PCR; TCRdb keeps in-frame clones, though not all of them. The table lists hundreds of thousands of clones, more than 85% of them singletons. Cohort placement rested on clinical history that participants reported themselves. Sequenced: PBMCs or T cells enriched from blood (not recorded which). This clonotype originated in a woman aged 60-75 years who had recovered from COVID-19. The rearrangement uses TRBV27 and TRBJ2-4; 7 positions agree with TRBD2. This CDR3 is CASSSGGWGIQYF. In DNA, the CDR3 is TGTGCCAGCAGTTCCGGGGGGTGGGGCATTCAGTACTTC.